The 5 T cell receptor beta chains listed next were all sequenced from one sample in a study of cytomegalovirus exposure and HLA in healthy donors. Vbeta (60) and Jbeta (13) primers were used in the PCR. Libraries were prepared by immunoSEQ multiplex PCR; TCRdb keeps only in-frame clonotypes and omits some of them. The sample consists of some 150,000 clones, 77% of them appearing once. Sequencing input: PBMCs. These receptors all come from a male donor in good health and CMV-seronegative.

The chain employs TRBV14 and TRBJ2-2, with TRBD2 identical over 14 bases. V gave up 5 bases and J gave up 7 bases; unmatched junction bases: 9. This CDR3 contains 17 residues. CDR1 is SGHDN, CDR2 FVKESK, per germline. CDR3 sequence: CASSAPGLAGADGELFF. The CDR3, as DNA: TGTGCCAGCAGCGCACCGGGACTAGCGGGAGCGGACGGGGAGCTGTTTTTT. Using reference TRBV14 and TRBJ2-2 for the parts outside the CDR3, the full variable domain is EAGVTQFPSHSVIEKGQTVTLRCDPISGHDNLYWYRRVMGKEIKFLLHFVKESKQDESGMPNNRFLAERTGGTYSTLKVQPAELEDSGVYFCASSAPGLAGADGELFFGEGSRLTVL.

The genes are TRBV9 and TRBJ2-6; 7 bases line up with TRBD1. Germline lookup yields CDR1 SGDLS and CDR2 YYNGEE. V dropped 0 bases and J dropped 0; count of bases not matched to a gene: 6. The CDR3 covers 18 residues. CDR3 sequence (DNA): TGTGCCAGCAGCGTAGTGACAGGGCGAGGCTCTGGGGCCAACGTCCTGACTTTC. It translates to CASSVVTGRGSGANVLTF.

This clone has more than one count but fewer than ten. The V call is TRBV27, the J call TRBJ2-1; TRBD2 aligns across 8 bases. Unmatched junction bases numbered 6, after V lost 2 bases and J lost 12 bases. CDR1 and CDR2 from the germline V gene are MNHEY and SMNVEV (reference sequence). CDR3 length: 13 residues. The CDR3 sequence is CASSLLDRGGQFF. The CDR3 nucleotides read TGTGCCAGCAGTTTACTCGACCGGGGGGGGCAGTTCTTC.

The genes are TRBV18 and TRBJ1-2, with TRBD1 matching over 7 bases. This CDR3 contains 13 residues. Losses at the gene ends were 5 bases for V and 3 bases for J; bases not matched to a gene: 3. Per germline, CDR1 KGHSH and CDR2 LQKENI. The CDR3 loop is CASSRDSYYGYTF. The CDR3 DNA sequence: TGTGCCAGCTCAAGGGACAGTTACTATGGCTACACCTTC.

The genes are TRBV2 and TRBJ1-2; 9 bases match TRBD1. Germline lookup yields CDR1 SNHLY and CDR2 FYNNEI. The V gene end was trimmed by 3 bases and the J gene end by 6 bases; junction bases not matched to a gene: 11. This CDR3 is built from 16 residues. The CDR3 sequence: CASSEISPGQGHGYTF. The CDR3 nucleotides are TGTGCCAGCAGTGAGATTTCCCCGGGACAGGGCCATGGCTACACCTTC.